The 24 T cell receptor beta chains below come from one sample, sequenced in a study of T cell clonotyping in hematopoietic cell transplantation. Only in-frame clones appear in the TCRdb table, and some are missing; sequencing was by immunoSEQ multiplex PCR. This table holds 15,000 to 20,000 clones, more than 75% found once. Source: PBMCs, taken 100 days after allogeneic stem cell transplant. The origin of the receptors is a male patient over 55 who had an allogeneic stem cell transplant from a related donor, so the T cells may come from the graft donor. Some clones in this sample may be carry-over from other donors' samples.

V and J are TRBV6-1 and TRBJ1-4; a possible D gene is TRBD1 (6 bases). Per the germline V gene, CDR1 is MNHNS and CDR2 is SASEGT. V lost 5 bases and J lost 8, with 12 bases in between. The CDR3 sequence is 13 residues long. CDR3: CASSRRQDEKLFF. CDR3 bases: TGTGCCAGCAGTAGGAGACAGGACGAAAAACTGTTTTTT.

This sequence joins TRBV5-1 and TRBJ2-3; D perhaps matches TRBD1 (6 bases). Trimming took 4 bases from V and 10 from J, leaving 13 bases between them. In germline, CDR1 is SGHRS, CDR2 YFSETQ. There are 12 residues in the CDR3. CDR3 in amino acids: CASSPPGVSQYF. The CDR3 bases are TGCGCCAGCAGCCCTCCAGGGGTTTCGCAGTATTTT.

This rearrangement joins TRBV19 to TRBJ2-7; D assignment may be TRBD1 or TRBD2 (6 bases each). CDR3 length: 14 residues. Looked up from germline, CDR1 is LNHDA and CDR2 is SQIVND (reference sequence). The ends were cut back, 7 bases at V and 9 bases at J, with 22 bases in the middle. CDR3 residues: CASTTTGGQAAQYF. The CDR3 DNA reads as TGTGCCAGTACCACCACCGGGGGACAAGCGGCGCAGTACTTC. Using reference TRBV19 and TRBJ2-7 for the parts outside the CDR3, the full variable domain is DGGITQSPKYLFRKEGQNVTLSCEQNLNHDAMYWYRQDPGQGLRLIYYSQIVNDFQKGDIAEGYSVSREKKESFPLTVTSAQKNPTAFYLCASTTTGGQAAQYFGPGTRLTVT.

J is TRBJ2-5 and V is TRBV14, with D possibly TRBD2 on 6 matching bases. The CDR3 is 14 amino acids. From germline, CDR1 is SGHDN and CDR2 FVKESK. Trimming stripped 6 bases from V and 3 bases from J, with 14 bases between. CDR3 coding DNA: TGTGCCAGCAGTCCTCGGGGGTTGGAAGAGACCCAGTACTTC. It yields the protein CASSPRGLEETQYF.

The genes are TRBV11-3 and TRBJ1-2; D perhaps matches TRBD1 (6 bases). The CDR3 sequence is 13 residues long. The germline V and J ends were trimmed by 3 bases and 8 bases, with 13 bases remaining between them. CDR1 is SGHNT, CDR2 YENEEA, per germline. The CDR3: CASSLDSTRGYTF. Written as DNA, the CDR3 is TGTGCCAGCAGCTTGGACAGTACGCGAGGCTACACCTTC.

The CDR3 is CASSPNRGMNTEAFF. CDR3 sequence (DNA): TGTGCCAGCAGCCCTAACAGGGGGATGAACACTGAAGCTTTCTTT. The chain has TRBV5-4 and TRBJ1-1; 8 nucleotides agree with TRBD1. CDR3 size: 15 residues. J gave up 0 bases and V 4 bases, and 5 bases lay outside the gene matches. Germline V gene lookup returns CDR1 SGHNT and CDR2 YYREEE (reference sequence).

Here the CDR3 DNA reads TGCGCCAGCAGCCAGGGGTCGTTCGCGGATACGCAGTATTTT. Encoded protein: CASSQGSFADTQYF. The gene calls are TRBV4-3 and TRBJ2-3; D gene unclear. This CDR3 has 14 residues. Trimming shortened V by 3 bases and J by 6 bases, and 13 bases separated the two germline ends. Per germline, CDR1 LGHNA and CDR2 YSLEER.

The chain couples TRBV5-6 to TRBJ1-4; D remains unclear. Germline values: CDR1 SGHDT, CDR2 YYEEEE. This CDR3 spans 15 amino acids. Trimming stripped 0 bases from V and 2 bases from J, with 8 bases between. The CDR3 DNA sequence: TGTGCCAGCAGCTTGGTCTCTGTCACTAATGAAAAACTGTTTTTT. Its translation: CASSLVSVTNEKLFF.

The rearrangement links TRBV2 to TRBJ1-6; D is unclear. Per the germline V gene, CDR1 is SNHLY and CDR2 is FYNNEI. Deletions cut 6 bases from V and 7 bases from J, with 13 bases between. This CDR3 spans 14 amino acids. The chain's CDR3 is CASREMTSNSPLHF. The CDR3 region has the DNA TGTGCCAGCAGGGAAATGACTTCCAATTCACCCCTCCACTTT.

This rearrangement joins TRBV9 to TRBJ1-2, with a tentative D call TRBD1 (6 bases). The CDR3 has 13 amino acids. V lost 0 bases to trimming and J lost 9 bases, with 12 bases between them. Germline CDR1 reads SGDLS; CDR2 reads YYNGEE. The CDR3 sequence is CASSVGERGSYTF. In DNA, the CDR3 is TGTGCCAGCAGCGTAGGGGAGAGGGGGAGCTACACCTTC.

V gene TRBV28 combines with J gene TRBJ1-5; D is unclear. Trimming removed 6 bases from V and 9 bases from J, with 12 bases in between. CDR1 MDHEN and CDR2 SYDVKM come from the germline V gene. This CDR3 has 12 residues. The CDR3 loop reads CASRSTVAPQHF. CDR3 bases: TGTGCCAGCAGAAGTACCGTAGCGCCCCAGCATTTT.

This rearrangement joins TRBV7-9 to TRBJ2-2; D is perhaps TRBD1 or TRBD2 (5 bases each). Germline V gives CDR1 SEHNR, CDR2 FQNEAQ (reference sequence). This CDR3 has 16 residues. V lost 5 bases and J 2 bases, leaving 15 bases between the germline ends. The CDR3 sequence: CASSLNRGPNTGELFF. The DNA for the CDR3 is TGTGCCAGCAGCCTTAACCGGGGCCCAAACACCGGGGAGCTGTTTTTT.

The rearrangement uses TRBV7-2 and TRBJ1-5; the D gene is possibly TRBD1 (5 bases). This CDR3 is 15 amino acids long. Trimming took off 5 bases at V and 5 bases at J, with 16 bases between the two ends. Per germline, CDR1 SGHTA and CDR2 FQGNSA. CDR3 nucleotide sequence: TGTGCCAGCAGCGCCTACTCCCGGGGGGATCAGCCCCAGCATTTT. Translated: CASSAYSRGDQPQHF.

V and J are TRBV28 and TRBJ1-2; D remains unclear. The CDR3 runs 13 residues. V lost 2 bases, J lost 5 bases, and 9 bases lay in between. CDR1 is MDHEN, CDR2 SYDVKM, per germline. CDR3 in DNA: TGTGCCAGCAGTTTACCGCAGTCGTATGGCTACACCTTC. Its translation is CASSLPQSYGYTF.

The V call is TRBV5-1, the J call TRBJ2-3; 11 bases are a match to TRBD2. The germline V gene encodes CDR1 SGHRS and CDR2 YFSETQ. J was trimmed by 4 bases and V by 4 bases; bases with no gene match: 5. The CDR3 is made up of 15 amino acids. CDR3 region: CASSHTSGGSDTQYF. CDR3 DNA sequence: TGCGCCAGCAGCCACACTAGCGGGGGCTCAGATACGCAGTATTTT.

V gene TRBV30 combines with J gene TRBJ1-1; D is ambiguous. V was clipped by 1 base and J by 6 bases, with 12 bases between them. The CDR3 totals 13 residues. Germline CDR1 and CDR2: GTSNPN and SVGIG (reference sequence). The chain's CDR3 is CAWSGSTVAEAFF. The CDR3 region has the DNA TGTGCCTGGAGTGGGTCCACGGTGGCTGAAGCTTTCTTT.

The chain couples TRBV11-2 to TRBJ1-6, with TRBD1 as a possible D gene (5 bases). The germline gives CDR1 SGHAT, CDR2 FQNNGV. Deletions cut 5 bases from V and 4 bases from J, with 6 bases between. This CDR3 is built from 13 residues. DNA of the CDR3: TGTGCCAGCAGCGCAGGGTATAATTCACCCCTCCACTTT. Its protein is CASSAGYNSPLHF. Full variable domain (rest looked up from reference TRBV11-2 and TRBJ1-6): EAGVAQSPRYKIIEKRQSVAFWCNPISGHATLYWYQQILGQGPKLLIQFQNNGVVDDSQLPKDRFSAERLKGVDSTLKIQPAKLEDSAVYLCASSAGYNSPLHFGNGTRLTVT.

The chain recombines TRBV5-4 with TRBJ2-7; 8 bases fit TRBD1. CDR1 SGHNT and CDR2 YYREEE come from the germline V gene (reference sequence). The CDR3 is 15 residues long. V shed 6 bases, J shed 3 bases, and the junction held 11 bases outside the gene matches. CDR3 DNA sequence: TGTGCCAGCACCACCTCCGGACAGGGTCACTACGAGCAGTACTTC. Its protein is CASTTSGQGHYEQYF. The whole variable domain, filled in from reference TRBV5-4 and TRBJ2-7, reads ETGVTQSPTHLIKTRGQQVTLRCSSQSGHNTVSWYQQALGQGPQFIFQYYREEENGRGNFPPRFSGLQFPNYSSELNVNALELDDSALYLCASTTSGQGHYEQYFGPGTRLTVT.

The genes are TRBV9 and TRBJ2-5, with 8 bases fitting TRBD2. The V and J ends lost 4 bases and 2 bases, in that order; junction bases with no gene match: 16. Germline CDR1 and CDR2: SGDLS and YYNGEE. The CDR3 length is 18 residues. The DNA for the CDR3 is TGTGCCAGCAGCTTGGGGACTAGTAGTTCTACATCACAAGAGACCCAGTACTTC. Translation gives CASSLGTSSSTSQETQYF.

The chain is built from TRBV2 and TRBJ2-3; 9 bases align to TRBD2. Germline lookup yields CDR1 SNHLY and CDR2 FYNNEI. The CDR3 contains 13 residues. After removal of 2 bases from V and 15 bases from J, the junction contained 9 bases not matched to a gene. The DNA for the CDR3 is TGTGCCAGCAGTGAAAGTAGCGGGACTAGCAAATATTTT. It specifies CASSESSGTSKYF.

The chain employs TRBV5-1 and TRBJ1-1; D possibly corresponds to TRBD1 (5 bases). Trimming cost V 0 bases and J 2 bases, with 11 bases left between them. The CDR3 runs 15 residues. CDR1 and CDR2 (germline): SGHRS, YFSETQ. CDR3 coding DNA: TGCGCCAGCAGCTTGGGGGGCGGGGGTAACACTGAAGCTTTCTTT. It specifies CASSLGGGGNTEAFF.

The V and J genes are TRBV10-3 and TRBJ2-2; 14 nucleotides line up with TRBD2. With V trimmed by 8 bases and J by 0 bases, 8 bases remained unmatched. The CDR3 spans 18 residues. The germline V gene has CDR1 ENHRY and CDR2 SYGVKD. As DNA, the CDR3 is TGTGCCATCGGTCGAGGACTAGCGGGGGGCCCGAACACCGGGGAGCTGTTTTTT. It is translated as CAIGRGLAGGPNTGELFF.

V usage is TRBV30 and J usage is TRBJ1-6, with a weak D call TRBD1 (5 bases). The CDR3 runs 11 residues. The V gene's germline CDR1 is GTSNPN and CDR2 SVGIG (reference sequence). Trimming shortened V by 5 bases and J by 6 bases, and 5 bases separated the two germline ends. The chain's CDR3 is CAWGGNSPLHF. The CDR3 bases are TGTGCCTGGGGGGGTAATTCACCCCTCCACTTT.

This chain links TRBV25-1 with TRBJ1-2, with a weak D call TRBD1 (5 bases). Germline lookup yields CDR1 MGHDK and CDR2 SYGVNS. The CDR3 totals 12 residues. The germline V and J ends were trimmed by 2 bases and 6 bases, with 7 bases remaining between them. CDR3 region: CASSEGGNGYTF. As DNA, the CDR3 is TGTGCCAGCAGTGAAGGGGGAAATGGCTACACCTTC.